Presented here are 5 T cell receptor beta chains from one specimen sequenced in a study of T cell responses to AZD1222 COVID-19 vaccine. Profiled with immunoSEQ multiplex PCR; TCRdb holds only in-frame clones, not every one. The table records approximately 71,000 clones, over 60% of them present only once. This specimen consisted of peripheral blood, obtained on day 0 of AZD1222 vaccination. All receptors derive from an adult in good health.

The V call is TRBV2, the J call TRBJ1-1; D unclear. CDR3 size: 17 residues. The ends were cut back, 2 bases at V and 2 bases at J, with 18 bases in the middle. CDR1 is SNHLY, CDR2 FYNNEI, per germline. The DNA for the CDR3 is TGTGCCAGCAGTGAACGGTGGAACCGGCTGACAAACACTGAAGCTTTCTTT. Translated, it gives CASSERWNRLTNTEAFF.

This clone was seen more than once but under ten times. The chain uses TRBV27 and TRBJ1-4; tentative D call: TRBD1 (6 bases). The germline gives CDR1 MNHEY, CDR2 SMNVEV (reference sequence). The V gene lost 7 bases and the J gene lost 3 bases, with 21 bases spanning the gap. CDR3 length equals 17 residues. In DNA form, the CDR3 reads TGTGCCAGCACTACTTTTATTGTGGGGGCTGCTAATGAAAAACTGTTTTTT. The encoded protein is CASTTFIVGAANEKLFF.

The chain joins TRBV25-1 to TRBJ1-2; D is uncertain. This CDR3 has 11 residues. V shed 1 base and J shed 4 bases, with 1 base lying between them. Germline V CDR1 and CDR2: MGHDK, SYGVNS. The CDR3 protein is CASSESYGYTF. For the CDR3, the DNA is TGTGCCAGCAGTGAATCCTATGGCTACACCTTC.

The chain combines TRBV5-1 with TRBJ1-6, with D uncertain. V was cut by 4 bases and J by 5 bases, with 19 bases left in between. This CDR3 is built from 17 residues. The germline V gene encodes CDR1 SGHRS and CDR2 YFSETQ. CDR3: CASSATGPPVNNSPLHF. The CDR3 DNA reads TGCGCCAGCAGCGCTACCGGGCCCCCGGTGAATAATTCACCCCTCCACTTT.

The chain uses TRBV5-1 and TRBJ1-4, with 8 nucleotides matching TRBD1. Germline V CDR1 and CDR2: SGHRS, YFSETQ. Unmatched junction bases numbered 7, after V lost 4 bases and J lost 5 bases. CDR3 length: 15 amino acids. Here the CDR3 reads CASSLRQGPNEKLFF. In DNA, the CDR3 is TGCGCCAGCAGCCTAAGACAGGGGCCGAATGAAAAACTGTTTTTT.